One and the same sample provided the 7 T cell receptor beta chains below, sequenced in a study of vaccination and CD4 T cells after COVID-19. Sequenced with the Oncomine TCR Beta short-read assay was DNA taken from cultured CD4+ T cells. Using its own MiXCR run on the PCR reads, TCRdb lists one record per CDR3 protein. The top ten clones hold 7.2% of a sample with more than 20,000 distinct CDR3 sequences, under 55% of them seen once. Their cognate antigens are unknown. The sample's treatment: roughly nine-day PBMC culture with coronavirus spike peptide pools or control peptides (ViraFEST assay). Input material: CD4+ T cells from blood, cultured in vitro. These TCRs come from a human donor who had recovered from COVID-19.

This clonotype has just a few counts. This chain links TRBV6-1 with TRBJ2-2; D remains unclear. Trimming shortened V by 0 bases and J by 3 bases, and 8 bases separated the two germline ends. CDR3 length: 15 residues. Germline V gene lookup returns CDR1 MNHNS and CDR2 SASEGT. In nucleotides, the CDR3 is TGTGCCAGCAGTGAAGCGCCACCACACACCGGGGAGCTGTTTTTT. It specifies CASSEAPPHTGELFF.

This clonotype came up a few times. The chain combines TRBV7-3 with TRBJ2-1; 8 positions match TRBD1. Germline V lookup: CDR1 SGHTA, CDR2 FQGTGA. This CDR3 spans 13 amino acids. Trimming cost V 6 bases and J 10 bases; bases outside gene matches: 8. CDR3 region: CASSFDRGGEQFF. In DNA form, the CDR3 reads TGTGCCAGCAGTTTCGACAGGGGCGGGGAGCAGTTCTTC.

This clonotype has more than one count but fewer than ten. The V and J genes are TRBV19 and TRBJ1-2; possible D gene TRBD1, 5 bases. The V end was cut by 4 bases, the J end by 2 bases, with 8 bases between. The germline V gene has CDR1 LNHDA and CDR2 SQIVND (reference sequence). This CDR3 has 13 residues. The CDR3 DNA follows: TGTGCCAGTAGTAGGGAGGGGAACTATGGCTACACCTTC. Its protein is CASSREGNYGYTF.

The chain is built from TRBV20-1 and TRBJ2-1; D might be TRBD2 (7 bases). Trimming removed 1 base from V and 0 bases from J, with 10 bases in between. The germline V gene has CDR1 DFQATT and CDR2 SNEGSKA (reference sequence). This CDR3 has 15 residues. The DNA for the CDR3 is TGCAGTGCTAGAGTCGGGGGGCACTCCTACAATGAGCAGTTCTTC. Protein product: CSARVGGHSYNEQFF.

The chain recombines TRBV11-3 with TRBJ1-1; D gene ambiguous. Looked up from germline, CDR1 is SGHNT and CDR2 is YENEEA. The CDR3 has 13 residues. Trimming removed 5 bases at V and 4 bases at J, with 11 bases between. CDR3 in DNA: TGTGCCAGCAGCCCCCCGGGGAGCACTGAAGCTTTCTTT. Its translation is CASSPPGSTEAFF. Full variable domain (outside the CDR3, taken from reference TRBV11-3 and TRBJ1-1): EAGVVQSPRYKIIEKKQPVAFWCNPISGHNTLYWYLQNLGQGPELLIRYENEEAVDDSQLPKDRFSAERLKGVDSTLKIQPAELGDSAVYLCASSPPGSTEAFFGQGTRLTVV.

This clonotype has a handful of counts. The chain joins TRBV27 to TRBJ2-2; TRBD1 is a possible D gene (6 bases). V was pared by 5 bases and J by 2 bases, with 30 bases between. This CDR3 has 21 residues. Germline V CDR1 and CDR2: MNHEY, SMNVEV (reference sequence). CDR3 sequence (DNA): TGTGCCAGCAGTCTCCGGAGCCCGGACCGGACCTACGGGACAAACACCGGGGAGCTGTTTTTT. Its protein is CASSLRSPDRTYGTNTGELFF.

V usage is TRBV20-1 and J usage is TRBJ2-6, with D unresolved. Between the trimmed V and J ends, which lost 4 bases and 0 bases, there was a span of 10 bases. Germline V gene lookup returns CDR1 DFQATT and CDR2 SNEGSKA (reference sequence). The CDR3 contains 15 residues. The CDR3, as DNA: TGCAGTGCTAAGGGCCAGGACTCTGGGGCCAACGTCCTGACTTTC. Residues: CSAKGQDSGANVLTF.